This T cell receptor (beta chain) came from a study of T cells in Graves' hyperthyroidism and ophthalmopathy (dated by TCRdb to between 2018 and 2020). For context, the study as a whole: Peripheral blood samples were taken at the time of initial diagnosis, prior to any treatment. In addition, the study compared T-cell repertoires in thyroid tissue and in blood from over 5 Graves' hyperthyroidism patients. An independent validation cohort of fewer than 20 hyperthyroidism patients and about 16 patients who later progressed to ophthalmopathy tested prospective prediction of ophthalmopathy. A discovery cohort of fewer than 110 patients, roughly 45 with Graves' ophthalmopathy and about 58 with stable Graves' hyperthyroidism, was used to find distinguishing TCR V-J signatures. The roughly 91 discovery patients were randomly split 7:3 into training and test sets. According to the paper, TCR Vbeta CDR3 sequencing was carried out on more than 120 peripheral blood samples, which came from fewer than 50 ophthalmopathy, approximately 72 hyperthyroidism and about 17 progressor patients. Once sampling was done, hyperthyroidism patients were given methimazole at a starting dose of 30 mg daily, whereas ophthalmopathy patients were given high-dose intravenous methylprednisolone.

TCR beta CDR3 regions were amplified from RNA transcripts. The first round of RT-PCR for the TCR CDR3 was performed with the HTBI primer set and the Qiagen OneStep RT-PCR kit. Libraries were constructed in a second round of multiplex PCR, after which size selection and purification were performed. The libraries were sequenced on an Illumina HiSeq2000 using paired-end 100 bp reads. Turning to the authors' computational methods: Raw data were processed with SOAPnuke, discarding reads with adapters, uncalled bases, mean Phred below 15, or no exact constant-primer or identifier match. High-quality paired reads were merged with COPE v1.2.5, and unique nucleotide sequences were defined as clonotypes. Clonotypes were aligned to IMGT TRBV, TRBD and TRBJ reference segments using MiTCR v1.1. Only V-J combinations with frequency above 0.0001, covering about 99% of repertoires, were analysed. A TCS score was defined as the ratio of F50 (clonal expansion) to E x V (chaos), with BLOSUM62-based TCRdist applied between CDR3 peptides within each V-J. Welch's t-statistics and random forest reduced 450 to 600 V-J features to some 14, which were used in a naive Bayes classifier (R e1071). The raw public reads went through TCRdb reprocessing: fastp at Q25, MiXCR clone calling, in-frame beta chains kept. All rows with the same CDR3 protein become a single entry with the most common DNA and genes. The V and J calls, along with clone size, are taken from TCRdb and not from the paper's own processing. This sample lists roughly 500,000 distinct CDR3 sequences; about 14% were detected once. The ten largest clones represent 5.8% of the sample.

Hyperthyroidism patients were newly diagnosed, with disease duration under 2 months, and aged 18 to 65 years. Any patient with an uncontrolled infection, another autoimmune disease, pregnancy or lactation was excluded. Diagnoses were established on the basis of clinical symptoms, serum thyroxine and TRAb, thyroid ultrasound, and orbital computed tomography. Blood from progressor patients was drawn when they were first diagnosed with hyperthyroidism, before any ophthalmopathy symptoms appeared. Ficoll-Paque density gradient centrifugation was used to isolate PBMCs from 8 to 10 ml of fresh peripheral blood. Patients classed as progressors first received a Graves' hyperthyroidism diagnosis and then went on to develop ophthalmopathy during follow-up. Trizol reagent was used to extract total RNA, and RNA quality was then checked on an Agilent 2100 Bioanalyzer. This clonotype occurred many times. Its antigen remains undetermined. Base qualities are not provided; no much larger clone lies one nucleotide away.

General findings and caveats noted by the study authors: Most expanded thyroid clonotypes (frequency above 0.001) were also detected in blood, a finding suggesting that blood repertoires may reflect thyroid immune responses. In validation, progression to ophthalmopathy was predicted by the model with 70.59% sensitivity and nearly 75% specificity, a median of roughly 6.4 months before onset. Sample size was not statistically predetermined, and investigators were not blinded to group allocation. A 13 V-J signature model separated ophthalmopathy from stable hyperthyroidism, with 87.88% sensitivity and roughly 81% specificity in cross-validation and 80%/75% in testing.

Between the V and J ends, shortened by 7 bases and 1 base respectively, the junction contains 13 bases. Based on the germline V gene, the CDR1 and CDR2 sequences are MDHEN and SYDVKM. The CDR3, cysteine through phenylalanine, is 15 amino acids long. Of all the DNA, just the CDR3 is kept, 45 bases in frame from base 1. The source of this sequence is a woman under 40 with Graves' hyperthyroidism that later progressed to Graves' ophthalmopathy. The V and J genes are TRBV28 and TRBJ2-2, with a weak D call of TRBD2 (6 bases match). Material: blood. The DNA sequence follows: TGTGCCAGCACAGGAGGAGGGCAGAACACCGGGGAGCTGTTTTTT. The resulting protein is CASTGGGQNTGELFF.